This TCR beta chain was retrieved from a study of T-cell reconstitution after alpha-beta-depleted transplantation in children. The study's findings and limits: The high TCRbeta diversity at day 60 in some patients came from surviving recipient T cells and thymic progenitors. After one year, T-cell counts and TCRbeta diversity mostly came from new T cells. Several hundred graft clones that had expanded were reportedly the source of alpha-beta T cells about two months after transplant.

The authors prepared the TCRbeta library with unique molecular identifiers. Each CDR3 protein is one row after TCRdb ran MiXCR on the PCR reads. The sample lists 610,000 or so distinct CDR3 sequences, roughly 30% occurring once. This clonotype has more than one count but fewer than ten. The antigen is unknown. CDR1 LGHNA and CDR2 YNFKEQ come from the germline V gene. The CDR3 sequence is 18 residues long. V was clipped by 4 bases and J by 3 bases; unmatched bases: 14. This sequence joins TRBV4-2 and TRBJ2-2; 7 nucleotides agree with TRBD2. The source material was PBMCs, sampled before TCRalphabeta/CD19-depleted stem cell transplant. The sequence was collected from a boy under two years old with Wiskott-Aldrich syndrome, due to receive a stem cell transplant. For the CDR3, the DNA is TGTGCCAGCAGCCGAACGCCCCTTGCGGGAGTGGACACCGGGGAGCTGTTTTTT. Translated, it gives CASSRTPLAGVDTGELFF.